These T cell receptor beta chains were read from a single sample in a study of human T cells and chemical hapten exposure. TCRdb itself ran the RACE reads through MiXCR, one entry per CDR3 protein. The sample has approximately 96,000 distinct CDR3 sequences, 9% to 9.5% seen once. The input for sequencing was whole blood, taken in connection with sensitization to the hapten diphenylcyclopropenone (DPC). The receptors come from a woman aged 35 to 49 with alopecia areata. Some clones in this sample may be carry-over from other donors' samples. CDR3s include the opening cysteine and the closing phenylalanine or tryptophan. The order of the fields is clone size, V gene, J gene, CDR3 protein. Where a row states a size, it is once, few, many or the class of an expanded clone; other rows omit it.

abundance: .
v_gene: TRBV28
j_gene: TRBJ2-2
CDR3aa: CASSFWSGSPNTGELFF

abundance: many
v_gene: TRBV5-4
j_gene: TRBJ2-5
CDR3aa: CASSLEGPGETQYF

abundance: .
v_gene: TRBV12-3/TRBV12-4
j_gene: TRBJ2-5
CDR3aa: CASSSPGTEVLETQYF

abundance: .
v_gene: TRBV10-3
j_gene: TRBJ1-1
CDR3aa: CAISESGGGTEAFF

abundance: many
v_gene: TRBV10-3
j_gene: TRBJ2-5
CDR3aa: CAISELAGETQYF

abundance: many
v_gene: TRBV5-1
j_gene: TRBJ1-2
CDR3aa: CASSLVNGPSEGYTF

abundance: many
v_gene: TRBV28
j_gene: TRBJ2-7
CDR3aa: CASNDRAGEQYF

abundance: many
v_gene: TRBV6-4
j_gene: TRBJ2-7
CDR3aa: CASRELILYEQYF

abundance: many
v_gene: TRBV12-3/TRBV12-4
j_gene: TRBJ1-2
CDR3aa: CASSPRANYGYTF

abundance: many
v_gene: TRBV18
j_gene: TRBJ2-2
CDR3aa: CASSPVSRAGGELFF

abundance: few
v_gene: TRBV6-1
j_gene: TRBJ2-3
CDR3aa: CASSQGADTQYF

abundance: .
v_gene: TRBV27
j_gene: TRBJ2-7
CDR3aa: CASSLGGTGAYEQYF

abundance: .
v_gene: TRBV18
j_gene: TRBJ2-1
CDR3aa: CASSPFVASGVDEQFF

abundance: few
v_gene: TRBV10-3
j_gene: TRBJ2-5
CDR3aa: CAISVRVQETQYF

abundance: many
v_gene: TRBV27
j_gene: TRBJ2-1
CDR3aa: CASSGRLAGGGRYNEQFF

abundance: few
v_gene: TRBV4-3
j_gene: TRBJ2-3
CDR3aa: CASSQDPGGPPSDTQYF

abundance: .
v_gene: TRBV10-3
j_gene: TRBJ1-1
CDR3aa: CAISESTGNTEAFF